This T cell receptor (beta chain) was identified during a study of blood T cell repertoires in COVID-19. Study summary: The United States, Italy and Spain were the sources of the acute and convalescent COVID-19 samples. T cells, B-cell-depleted T cells, or PBMCs provided the cDNA or gDNA that served as material.

Between the trimmed V and J ends, which lost 5 bases and 2 bases, there was a span of 6 bases. This CDR3 comprises 13 residues. Per the germline V gene, CDR1 is MDHEN and CDR2 is SYDVKM. Measured with immunoSEQ multiplex PCR; TCRdb has only the in-frame clones, and not every one. This sample carries 85,000 to 120,000 clones, 70% to 80% of them seen once, and the ten largest clones take approximately 6.2%. The Seattle site enrolled patients during active infection and followed them longitudinally. The sequence was collected from a man older than 75 with COVID-19, enrolled during active disease. The chain is built from TRBV28 and TRBJ2-2; no firm D call. Sequencing was done on a sample of peripheral blood. CDR3 nucleotide sequence: TGTGCCAGCAGTGATAGTAACACCGGGGAGCTGTTTTTT. As protein: CASSDSNTGELFF.